This T cell receptor beta chain stems from a study of blood T cell repertoires in COVID-19. As for the study in general: COVID-19 samples collected from the United States, Italy and Spain covered acute and convalescent phases. T cells, B-cell-depleted T cells, or PBMCs provided the cDNA or gDNA that served as material.

Study processing details: Reference gene primers were amplified, and this amplification served to estimate nucleated cell counts. Profiling relied on immunoSEQ multiplex PCR, and the TCRdb table lists in-frame clones only, not all of them. Clone size and V and J calls were adopted from that table, with D and trimming inferred from the DNA. Of roughly 230,000 clones in the sample, approximately 80% are singletons; the top ten hold around 25%. Trimming stripped 5 bases from V and 2 bases from J, with 9 bases between. The CDR3 runs 13 residues. J is TRBJ1-1 and V is TRBV12-3 or TRBV12-4; no clear D. This clonotype originated in a man aged 35-49 years with acute or convalescent COVID-19. Material: peripheral blood. Written as DNA, the CDR3 is TGTGCCAGCAGTCACACAGTTAACACTGAAGCTTTCTTT. Translating gives CASSHTVNTEAFF.